The 27 T cell receptor beta chains in this list originate from one sample, sequenced in a study of cytomegalovirus exposure and HLA in healthy donors. PCR employed 60 Vbeta and 13 Jbeta primers. Here immunoSEQ multiplex PCR was the method, and the copy in TCRdb shows in-frame clones only, minus some. The repertoire holds about 200,000 clones, with roughly 90% as singletons. What was sequenced was PBMCs. Receptor source: a woman aged 30 to 39 in good health and CMV-seronegative.

V and J are TRBV19 and TRBJ1-2; D is ambiguous. CDR3 length: 15 residues. V was clipped by 5 bases and J by 3 bases, with 16 bases between them. The germline gives CDR1 LNHDA, CDR2 SQIVND (reference sequence). The CDR3 is CASSSRAGWDYGYTF. The DNA of the CDR3 is TGTGCCAGTAGTTCGCGGGCCGGTTGGGACTATGGCTACACCTTC.

The chain is built from TRBV10-2 and TRBJ1-1; TRBD1 aligns across 9 bases. V was pared by 8 bases and J by 4 bases, with 8 bases of the junction left unmatched. The CDR3 runs to 14 residues. Germline V CDR1 and CDR2: WSHSY, SAAADI. CDR3 sequence: CASSSYRGLTEAFF. The CDR3 DNA reads as TGCGCCAGCTCCAGTTACAGGGGGCTCACTGAAGCTTTCTTT.

The V and J genes are TRBV28 and TRBJ1-2; TRBD1 matches at 7 bases. The CDR3 has 16 residues. CDR1 is MDHEN and CDR2 is SYDVKM in the germline V gene. The J segment lost 4 bases and the V segment lost 4 bases, leaving 12 bases of the junction unmatched. CDR3 in DNA: TGTGCCAGCAGTTCTTACACGGGGACAGATGCCTATGGCTACACCTTC. It translates to CASSSYTGTDAYGYTF.

The V and J genes are TRBV10-3 and TRBJ2-6; 7 bases line up with TRBD2. There are 17 residues in the CDR3. Trimming cost V 6 bases and J 3 bases; bases outside gene matches: 11. CDR1 is ENHRY and CDR2 is SYGVKD in the germline V gene. CDR3 nucleotides: TGTGCCATCAGGGCAGCGGGGCGCCGAAATGGGGCCAACGTCCTGACTTTC. Translation: CAIRAAGRRNGANVLTF.

The V gene is TRBV5-1, the J gene TRBJ1-4, with a weak D call TRBD1 (6 bases). Germline loops: CDR1 SGHRS, CDR2 YFSETQ. This CDR3 has 15 amino acids. Trimming pared 0 bases from V and 8 bases from J, leaving 14 bases between. This CDR3 reads CASSLVQGRGEKLFF. CDR3 bases: TGCGCCAGCAGCTTGGTTCAGGGGCGAGGGGAAAAACTGTTTTTT.

V usage is TRBV28 and J usage is TRBJ1-1; the match to TRBD1 covers 7 bases. Germline CDR1 reads MDHEN; CDR2 reads SYDVKM. The CDR3 covers 13 residues. V lost 7 bases and J lost 6; bases outside the gene matches: 8. CDR3 protein: CASILYGQAEAFF. The CDR3 DNA is TGTGCCAGCATCTTATACGGACAGGCTGAAGCTTTCTTT.

The gene calls are TRBV9 and TRBJ2-5; a weak D match, TRBD1 (5 bases). Germline V CDR1 and CDR2: SGDLS, YYNGEE. V was cut by 0 bases and J by 5 bases, with 8 bases left in between. This CDR3 is built from 13 residues. CDR3 residues: CASSVEGRETQYF. DNA for the CDR3: TGTGCCAGCAGCGTAGAGGGGCGGGAGACCCAGTACTTC.

CDR3 amino acids: CARRCDSYTGELFF. CDR3 bases: TGTGCCAGAAGATGTGACAGCTACACCGGGGAGCTGTTTTTT. The chain combines TRBV21-1 with TRBJ2-2; TRBD1, the D gene given by the table, was not confirmed from the DNA. TRBV21-1 has pseudogene status. This CDR3 is built from 14 residues.

Only one count was recorded for this clone. This chain links TRBV25-1 with TRBJ2-1, with 7 bases matching TRBD1. This CDR3 region has 17 residues. V shed 5 bases, J shed 5 bases, and the junction held 15 bases outside the gene matches. The germline V gene encodes CDR1 MGHDK and CDR2 SYGVNS. CDR3 DNA sequence: TGTGCCAGCAGTCCGGGACAGTACAGATCTAACGACAATGAGCAGTTCTTC. Translated, it gives CASSPGQYRSNDNEQFF.

This chain uses TRBV28 with TRBJ1-4, with TRBD1 identical over 7 bases. CDR3 size: 15 residues. V lost 6 bases, J lost 0 bases, and 4 bases stayed unmatched. CDR1 MDHEN and CDR2 SYDVKM come from the germline V gene. As DNA, the CDR3 is TGTGCCAGCAGGGACAGGCTTTCAACTAATGAAAAACTGTTTTTT. As protein: CASRDRLSTNEKLFF.

This chain joins TRBV7-6 and TRBJ2-1; D might be TRBD2 (5 bases). V lost 5 bases and J lost 1, with 12 bases in between. Germline assignment: CDR1 SGHVS and CDR2 FNYEAQ. The CDR3 spans 15 residues. The CDR3 nucleotides read TGTGCCAGCAGCCAAGGCCTAGCATCCTACAATGAGCAGTTCTTC. Translation: CASSQGLASYNEQFF.

The chain is built from TRBV6-1 and TRBJ1-1; 7 positions agree with TRBD1. The V segment lost 8 bases and the J segment 1 base; nucleotides outside the gene matches: 4. Per germline, CDR1 MNHNS and CDR2 SASEGT. This CDR3 region has 13 residues. CDR3 sequence: CASQGGQNTEAFF. The CDR3 DNA follows: TGTGCCAGCCAAGGGGGCCAGAACACTGAAGCTTTCTTT.

In the case of this clone: Distinct nucleotide sequences in the sample also encode this CDR3. V and J are TRBV6-5 and TRBJ1-1; the D gene is possibly TRBD1 (5 bases). Germline V gene data show CDR1 as MNHEY and CDR2 as SVGAGI. V was clipped by 0 bases and J by 3 bases, with 8 bases between them. The CDR3 is 14 amino acids. The CDR3 loop reads CASSYSTGDTEAFF. In DNA form, the CDR3 reads TGTGCCAGCAGTTACTCGACGGGGGACACTGAAGCTTTCTTT.

A single count supports this clone. The chain joins TRBV2 to TRBJ2-6; weak D call: TRBD1 (6 bases). V gave up 4 bases and J gave up 0 bases, with 10 bases separating them. The CDR3 has 16 residues. Germline loops: CDR1 SNHLY, CDR2 FYNNEI. The DNA for the CDR3 is TGTGCCAGCAGTGGTGACAGGCCCTCTGGGGCCAACGTCCTGACTTTC. It encodes CASSGDRPSGANVLTF.

The chain has TRBV9 and TRBJ1-1; D unresolved. The CDR3 spans 14 residues. V was trimmed by 5 bases and J by 5 bases, leaving 16 bases between them. The V gene's germline CDR1 is SGDLS and CDR2 YYNGEE. CDR3 sequence: CASSDLMLTTEAFF. For the CDR3, the DNA is TGTGCCAGCAGTGACCTTATGTTGACTACTGAAGCTTTCTTT.

Note on this clone: Other nucleotide sequences in the sample specify the same CDR3. The V call is TRBV4-1, the J call TRBJ2-7; TRBD1 agrees at 7 bases. Germline CDR1 MGHRA, CDR2 YSYEKL. The CDR3 has 14 residues. V lost 1 base, J lost 4 bases, and 4 bases stayed unmatched. The CDR3 sequence is CASSQGGGVYEQYF. CDR3 nucleotide sequence: TGCGCCAGCAGCCAAGGAGGGGGCGTATACGAGCAGTACTTC.

CDR3 coding DNA: TGTGCCAGCAGCTTCGGGACAGCCTACGAGCAGTACTTC. It yields the protein CASSFGTAYEQYF. The chain joins TRBV11-3 to TRBJ2-7; 7 bases are a match to TRBD1. Germline V gene lookup returns CDR1 SGHNT and CDR2 YENEEA. After removal of 3 bases from V and 2 bases from J, the junction contained 1 base not matched to a gene. The CDR3 runs 13 residues.

This rearrangement joins TRBV5-4 to TRBJ2-5; possible D gene TRBD2, 6 bases. The CDR3 sequence is 14 residues long. Trimming took off 4 bases at V and 5 bases at J, with 15 bases between the two ends. CDR1 SGHNT and CDR2 YYREEE come from the germline V gene (reference sequence). CDR3 nucleotide sequence: TGTGCCAGCAGCCCTTACGGGAGTGCGGAGACCCAGTACTTC. Its translation is CASSPYGSAETQYF. Full variable domain (outside the CDR3, taken from reference TRBV5-4 and TRBJ2-5): ETGVTQSPTHLIKTRGQQVTLRCSSQSGHNTVSWYQQALGQGPQFIFQYYREEENGRGNFPPRFSGLQFPNYSSELNVNALELDDSALYLCASSPYGSAETQYFGPGTRLLVL.

There are a few counts of this clone. V and J are TRBV19 and TRBJ2-7, with a weak D call TRBD2 (6 bases). The CDR3 runs 17 residues. Per germline, CDR1 LNHDA and CDR2 SQIVND (reference sequence). V was shortened by 3 bases and J by 4 bases, with 22 bases between the two germline ends. The CDR3 region is CASSISFRRDQGYEQYF. CDR3 DNA: TGTGCCAGTAGTATCAGCTTCAGGCGGGATCAGGGATACGAGCAGTACTTC.

The V gene is TRBV7-3, the J gene TRBJ2-3; D might be TRBD2 (6 bases). Trimming took 4 bases from V and 5 from J, leaving 19 bases between them. This CDR3 contains 16 residues. Germline-derived CDR1 and CDR2 are SGHTA and FQGTGA. The CDR3 nucleotides are TGTGCCAGCAGCTCACTTACCCCCCCGGGAGAAGATACGCAGTATTTT. This sequence encodes CASSSLTPPGEDTQYF.

This chain uses TRBV5-1 with TRBJ2-5; 7 bases align to TRBD1. The J call may not be correct, given that the DNA end is closer to TRBJ2-7. This CDR3 comprises 13 residues. The germline V gene encodes CDR1 SGHRS and CDR2 YFSETQ. CDR3 bases: TGCGCCAGCAGTCCTGGGACAGCGTACGAGCAGTACTTC. It specifies CASSPGTAYEQYF.

This sequence joins TRBV7-3 and TRBJ2-5, with D perhaps TRBD1 (6 bases). V lost 5 bases and J 4 bases, leaving 14 bases between the germline ends. The CDR3 is made up of 14 amino acids. Germline-derived CDR1 and CDR2 are SGHTA and FQGTGA. The CDR3 here is CASSLTGELETQYF. The CDR3 DNA reads TGTGCCAGCAGCCTGACAGGAGAATTAGAGACCCAGTACTTC.

V is TRBV29-1 and J is TRBJ2-7, with D uncertain. Trimming took 4 bases from V and 7 from J, leaving 11 bases between them. The V gene's germline CDR1 is SQVTM and CDR2 ANQGSEA. The CDR3 loop spans 11 amino acids. CDR3 residues: CSVVAGAEQYF. CDR3 coding DNA: TGCAGCGTTGTGGCAGGCGCTGAGCAGTACTTC.

The rearrangement links TRBV28 to TRBJ2-7; 9 nucleotides align to TRBD1. This CDR3 contains 16 residues. Germline CDR1 and CDR2: MDHEN and SYDVKM. The J segment lost 6 bases and the V segment lost 5 bases, leaving 14 bases of the junction unmatched. The CDR3 here is CASSPQWGQGVREQYF. CDR3 nucleotide sequence: TGTGCCAGCAGTCCGCAGTGGGGACAGGGAGTTCGCGAGCAGTACTTC.

This clone was detected once. The chain recombines TRBV27 with TRBJ2-7; 15 nucleotides match TRBD2. Germline V CDR1 and CDR2: MNHEY, SMNVEV (reference sequence). The CDR3 has 17 amino acids. Unmatched junction bases numbered 9, after V lost 5 bases and J lost 4 bases. The chain's CDR3 is CASSKGLAGGGGYEQYF. The CDR3 DNA reads as TGTGCCAGCAGTAAGGGACTAGCGGGAGGAGGTGGATACGAGCAGTACTTC.

This clone showed up just a few times. V gene TRBV7-9 combines with J gene TRBJ1-3; TRBD1 might be the D (6 bases). Trimming left V 1 base short and J 0 bases short, with 7 bases between. Germline V gene sequence: CDR1 SEHNR, CDR2 FQNEAQ (reference sequence). The CDR3 is 15 residues long. The CDR3 protein is CASSLEGGSGNTIYF. The CDR3 coding sequence is TGTGCCAGCAGCTTAGAAGGGGGCTCTGGAAACACCATATATTTT.

V and J are TRBV18 and TRBJ2-1, with D possibly TRBD2 on 6 matching bases. CDR1 and CDR2 from the germline V gene are KGHSH and LQKENI. With 4 bases removed from V and 0 bases from J, the gap between germline ends came to 16 bases. This CDR3 region has 17 residues. The CDR3 here is CASSLRQRVTSYNEQFF. For the CDR3, the DNA is TGTGCCAGCTCACTACGTCAGCGGGTTACCTCCTACAATGAGCAGTTCTTC.